The 21 T cell receptor beta chains in this list originate from one sample, sequenced in a study of cytomegalovirus exposure and HLA in healthy donors. Generated by immunoSEQ multiplex PCR, the TCRdb table keeps only in-frame clones and is missing some. This sample has some 140,000 clones, with 75% to 90% found just once. The specimen sequenced was PBMCs. The receptors originated from a man aged 18 to 35 in good health and CMV-seropositive.

V usage is TRBV7-2 and J usage is TRBJ1-1; no firm D call. This CDR3 comprises 14 residues. Trimming removed 0 bases from V and 1 base from J, with 6 bases in between. Germline lookup yields CDR1 SGHTA and CDR2 FQGNSA. The chain's CDR3 is CASSLAMANTEAFF. CDR3 in DNA: TGTGCCAGCAGCTTAGCAATGGCGAACACTGAAGCTTTCTTT.

The chain has TRBV7-9 and TRBJ2-7, with D perhaps TRBD1 (6 bases). The CDR3 consists of 14 residues. The V gene lost 2 bases and the J gene lost 3 bases, with 11 bases spanning the gap. CDR1 is SEHNR and CDR2 is FQNEAQ in the germline V gene (reference sequence). The CDR3 nucleotides are TGTGCCAGCAGCTTACCCGGGGACAACTACGAGCAGTACTTC. Its protein is CASSLPGDNYEQYF.

J is TRBJ1-3 and V is TRBV6-6; D is perhaps TRBD1 (5 bases). Trimming pared 6 bases from V and 2 bases from J, leaving 11 bases between. Per germline, CDR1 MNHNY and CDR2 SVGAGI (reference sequence). This CDR3 has 14 residues. The CDR3 DNA follows: TGTGCCAGCAGGGACCAGGGAACTGGAAACACCATATATTTT. Amino acid sequence: CASRDQGTGNTIYF.

The chain couples TRBV7-3 to TRBJ2-3, with D possibly TRBD2 on 8 matching bases. The germline gives CDR1 SGHTA, CDR2 FQGTGA. V shed 2 bases and J shed 4 bases, with 22 bases lying between them. The CDR3 extends over 18 amino acids. CDR3 in DNA: TGTGCCAGCAGCTTAGGTTCAGGGGGACTAGTGGCCTCAGATACGCAGTATTTT. Protein: CASSLGSGGLVASDTQYF.

V and J are TRBV9 and TRBJ2-3; the match to TRBD2 covers 8 bases. From germline, CDR1 is SGDLS and CDR2 YYNGEE. The CDR3 contains 15 residues. V shed 4 bases and J 4 bases; nucleotides not matched to a gene: 8. CDR3 protein: CASSKNTGGPDTQYF. Here the CDR3 DNA reads TGTGCCAGCAGCAAAAATACGGGGGGGCCAGATACGCAGTATTTT. The complete variable domain, with remaining parts taken from reference TRBV9 and TRBJ2-3, reads DSGVTQTPKHLITATGQRVTLRCSPRSGDLSVYWYQQSLDQGLQFLIQYYNGEERAKGNILERFSAQQFPDLHSELNLSSLELGDSALYFCASSKNTGGPDTQYFGPGTRLTVL.

The J gene is TRBJ1-2, the V gene TRBV7-2; D is ambiguous. V gave up 8 bases and J gave up 4 bases, with 17 bases separating them. CDR3 length: 14 residues. From germline, CDR1 is SGHTA and CDR2 FQGNSA. This chain's CDR3 is CASRLRQPPYGYTF. The CDR3 DNA follows: TGTGCCAGCCGACTGCGTCAACCCCCCTATGGCTACACCTTC. The full variable domain, in which reference TRBV7-2 and TRBJ1-2 provide the parts outside the CDR3, is GAGVSQSPSNKVTEKGKDVELRCDPISGHTALYWYRQSLGQGLEFLIYFQGNSAPDKSGLPSDRFSAERTGGSVSTLTIQRTQQEDSAVYLCASRLRQPPYGYTFGSGTRLTVV.

The rearrangement uses TRBV29-1 and TRBJ2-2, with a possible D match to TRBD2 (6 bases). Germline assignment: CDR1 SQVTM and CDR2 ANQGSEA. The CDR3 sequence is 13 residues long. V lost 4 bases to trimming and J lost 7 bases, with 13 bases between them. CDR3 coding DNA: TGCAGCGTTGTGATCCTAGCGAGCGGGGAGCTGTTTTTT. It is translated as CSVVILASGELFF.

This CDR3 is CASSSYSGTQETQYF. CDR3 nucleotides: TGTGCCAGCAGCTCCTATAGCGGGACGCAAGAGACCCAGTACTTC. The chain combines TRBV7-9 with TRBJ2-5; TRBD2 agrees at 8 bases. This CDR3 is built from 15 residues. CDR1 is SEHNR and CDR2 is FQNEAQ in the germline V gene (reference sequence). V dropped 4 bases and J dropped 2; count of bases not matched to a gene: 6.

The chain uses TRBV23-1 and TRBJ2-7; 9 bases are shared with TRBD1. TRBV23-1 is an ORF, with its function uncertain. CDR3 length: 18 amino acids. The V and J ends lost 2 bases and 3 bases, in that order; junction bases with no gene match: 14. The CDR3 spells CASSQPRVTGGSLYEQYF. The CDR3 region has the DNA TGCGCCAGCAGTCAACCCCGCGTGACAGGGGGTTCACTCTACGAGCAGTACTTC.

CDR3 sequence (DNA): TGTGCCAGCAGCTTAGATTCAGGGAATCAGCCCCAGCATTTT. It codes for CASSLDSGNQPQHF. This sequence joins TRBV7-2 and TRBJ1-5, with a tentative D call TRBD1 (5 bases). Germline values: CDR1 SGHTA, CDR2 FQGNSA. The V end was cut by 1 base, the J end by 4 bases, with 8 bases between. The CDR3 is 14 residues long.

This sequence joins TRBV30 and TRBJ1-5, with 9 bases identical to TRBD1. J was trimmed by 5 bases and V by 5 bases; bases with no gene match: 13. The CDR3 runs to 16 residues. Germline V gene lookup returns CDR1 GTSNPN and CDR2 SVGIG (reference sequence). The CDR3 coding sequence is TGTGCCTGGGGTTCGGGACAGGGAATGCTTGATCAGCCCCAGCATTTT. Its translation: CAWGSGQGMLDQPQHF.

V is TRBV15 and J is TRBJ1-2; D may be TRBD1 (6 bases). The CDR3 has 15 amino acids. From germline, CDR1 is LNHNV and CDR2 YYDKDF (reference sequence). Between the trimmed V and J ends, which lost 0 bases and 4 bases, there was a span of 12 bases. The CDR3 loop reads CATSRDLDRLYGYTF. The CDR3 DNA is TGTGCCACCAGCAGAGACCTGGACAGACTCTATGGCTACACCTTC.

J is TRBJ1-1 and V is TRBV10-2; D might be TRBD1 (5 bases). Germline lookup yields CDR1 WSHSY and CDR2 SAAADI. V lost 3 bases, J lost 7 bases, and 15 bases lay in between. This CDR3 is built from 14 residues. The CDR3 is CASSDSLGGNEAFF. The CDR3 bases are TGCGCCAGCAGTGATTCATTGGGGGGAAATGAAGCTTTCTTT.

The V and J genes are TRBV2 and TRBJ1-3; the D is unclear. The CDR3 has 12 residues. Trimming took 3 bases from V and 4 from J, leaving 4 bases between them. Germline V gene sequence: CDR1 SNHLY, CDR2 FYNNEI. The CDR3 DNA reads as TGTGCCAGCAGTGACAGAGGAAACACCATATATTTT. Its translation: CASSDRGNTIYF.

The chain joins TRBV6-5 to TRBJ1-1, with a possible D match to TRBD1 (6 bases). There are 13 residues in the CDR3. The germline V gene encodes CDR1 MNHEY and CDR2 SVGAGI. Trimming took off 4 bases at V and 6 bases at J, with 12 bases between the two ends. This chain's CDR3 is CASSLSGAAEAFF. The CDR3 DNA sequence: TGTGCCAGCAGTTTATCAGGGGCCGCTGAAGCTTTCTTT.

CDR3 in DNA: TGTGCCAGCAGCTTAAGGACTAGCGGGGGCCGCTCCTACAATGAGCAGTTCTTC. Translated, it gives CASSLRTSGGRSYNEQFF. The chain recombines TRBV7-9 with TRBJ2-1; 13 bases line up with TRBD2. This CDR3 comprises 18 residues. Germline CDR1 reads SEHNR; CDR2 reads FQNEAQ (reference sequence). J was trimmed by 0 bases and V by 2 bases; bases with no gene match: 4.

The rearrangement joins TRBV7-8 to TRBJ2-1, with 9 bases fitting TRBD1. Germline lookup yields CDR1 SGHVS and CDR2 FQNEAQ. Trimming at V came to 1 base and at J to 2 bases, leaving 3 bases not matched to a gene. This CDR3 has 16 residues. Here the CDR3 reads CASSLVRDRAYNEQFF. DNA of the CDR3: TGTGCCAGCAGCTTAGTCAGGGACAGGGCCTACAATGAGCAGTTCTTC.

This sequence joins TRBV5-4 and TRBJ1-2; 7 bases fit TRBD1. J gave up 6 bases and V 4 bases, and 3 bases lay outside the gene matches. The germline V gene has CDR1 SGHNT and CDR2 YYREEE (reference sequence). CDR3 length equals 12 residues. This CDR3 is CASSKGADGYTF. In DNA form, the CDR3 reads TGTGCCAGCAGCAAGGGGGCGGATGGCTACACCTTC.

The chain couples TRBV27 to TRBJ2-1, with 14 bases lining up with TRBD2. CDR1 MNHEY and CDR2 SMNVEV come from the germline V gene (reference sequence). This CDR3 comprises 15 residues. With 5 bases clipped from V and 9 bases from J, the junction kept 6 bases outside the gene matches. As DNA, the CDR3 is TGTGCCAGCAGTCCCGGGACTAGCGGGAGTAGTGAGCAGTTCTTC. This codes for CASSPGTSGSSEQFF.

The chain recombines TRBV7-2 with TRBJ2-7, with 11 bases fitting TRBD1. CDR1 is SGHTA, CDR2 FQGNSA, per germline. V lost 5 bases to trimming and J lost 3 bases; unmatched junction nucleotides: 12. There are 17 residues in the CDR3. CDR3 nucleotides: TGTGCCAGCAGCATACAAGGAGGGGGGACAGGGGGCTACGAGCAGTACTTC. Translating it yields CASSIQGGGTGGYEQYF. The entire variable domain, with the rest obtained from reference TRBV7-2 and TRBJ2-7, is as follows: GAGVSQSPSNKVTEKGKDVELRCDPISGHTALYWYRQSLGQGLEFLIYFQGNSAPDKSGLPSDRFSAERTGGSVSTLTIQRTQQEDSAVYLCASSIQGGGTGGYEQYFGPGTRLTVT.

The V call is TRBV5-1, the J call TRBJ2-7; possible D gene TRBD2, 5 bases. Germline CDR1 reads SGHRS; CDR2 reads YFSETQ. The length of the CDR3 is 15 residues. V gave up 5 bases and J gave up 3 bases, with 18 bases separating them. The DNA of the CDR3 is TGCGCCAGCAGTTTTCCGGCGGACGGAGGCTACGAGCAGTACTTC. It translates to CASSFPADGGYEQYF.